Listed here are 28 T cell receptor beta chains from one sample, sequenced in a study of cytomegalovirus exposure and HLA in healthy donors (dated by TCRdb to about 2017). Library preparation was by the immunoSEQ multiplex PCR assay. A mixture of 60 forward primers for TCR Vbeta segments and 13 reverse primers for TCR Jbeta segments was used in the multiplex PCR. Held by TCRdb, this immuneACCESS table contains in-frame sequences only and omits some clones. Under half of the omission traces to an unresolved V gene where checked; the cause of the rest is unknown. This sample has over 150,000 clones in its table, and approximately 80% of those were observed once. The biggest ten clones account for roughly an eighth of the sample. Material for sequencing was PBMCs. The receptors here all came from a woman aged 45 to 65 in good health and CMV-seronegative.

V gene TRBV28 combines with J gene TRBJ2-7, with 8 positions matching TRBD1. The CDR3 is 14 residues long. Germline V gene data show CDR1 as MDHEN and CDR2 as SYDVKM. The V gene end was trimmed by 1 base and the J gene end by 4 bases; junction bases not matched to a gene: 3. The CDR3 coding sequence is TGTGCCAGCAGTTTATACAGGGGGGATTACGAGCAGTACTTC. Amino acid sequence: CASSLYRGDYEQYF. Variable domain in full (rest from reference TRBV28 and TRBJ2-7): DVKVTQSSRYLVKRTGEKVFLECVQDMDHENMFWYRQDPGLGLRLIYFSYDVKMKEKGDIPEGYSVSREKKERFSLILESASTNQTSMYLCASSLYRGDYEQYFGPGTRLTVT.

The chain employs TRBV28 and TRBJ2-1; TRBD2 aligns across 9 bases. Germline CDR1 is MDHEN and CDR2 is SYDVKM. CDR3 length: 19 amino acids. Losses at the gene ends were 0 bases for V and 2 bases for J; bases not matched to a gene: 11. CDR3 DNA: TGTGCCAGCAGTTTATGCCTCCATTATAGCGGGGGCCCCTACAATGAGCAGTTCTTC. It is translated as CASSLCLHYSGGPYNEQFF.

The rearrangement uses TRBV28 and TRBJ2-3; the match to TRBD2 covers 8 bases. The germline V gene has CDR1 MDHEN and CDR2 SYDVKM. The CDR3 is 16 residues long. V lost 5 bases and J lost 1; bases outside the gene matches: 8. The CDR3 coding sequence is TGTGCCAGCAGTCACCCCGGAGCGGGGGGCACAGATACGCAGTATTTT. Its protein is CASSHPGAGGTDTQYF.

This clone showed up just a few times. Other DNA sequences in the same sample also yield this CDR3. Here the CDR3 DNA reads TGCGCCAGCAGCTTGAGGGGGGGCTCCTATAATTCACCCCTCCACTTT. Its protein is CASSLRGGSYNSPLHF. The chain recombines TRBV5-1 with TRBJ1-6; maybe TRBD1 (6 bases). Germline CDR1 SGHRS, CDR2 YFSETQ. The length of the CDR3 is 16 residues. V was pared by 1 base and J by 0 bases, with 8 bases between.

The chain joins TRBV19 to TRBJ2-2, with TRBD1 identical over 8 bases. The germline CDR1 and CDR2 sequences are LNHDA and SQIVND (reference sequence). V lost 9 bases to trimming and J lost 6 bases; unmatched junction nucleotides: 3. The CDR3 runs to 12 residues. Here the CDR3 reads CASGQGSGELFF. The CDR3 nucleotides are TGTGCCAGCGGACAGGGCTCCGGGGAGCTGTTTTTT.

This rearrangement joins TRBV5-1 to TRBJ1-2, with D possibly matching TRBD1 (6 bases). V was shortened by 2 bases and J by 2 bases, with 19 bases between the two germline ends. The CDR3 extends over 17 amino acids. Germline values: CDR1 SGHRS, CDR2 YFSETQ. The DNA of the CDR3 is TGCGCCAGCAGCTTTAGAGGTCAGAGGGGGTACAACTATGGCTACACCTTC. Translation: CASSFRGQRGYNYGYTF.

The chain joins TRBV28 to TRBJ2-3, with TRBD2 identical over 7 bases. This CDR3 has 14 residues. The ends lost 8 bases at V and 2 bases at J; junction bases unmatched: 7. The germline gives CDR1 MDHEN, CDR2 SYDVKM. The CDR3, as DNA: TGTGCCAGCCGTACGGGGGGATACACAGATACGCAGTATTTT. This translates into CASRTGGYTDTQYF.

V usage is TRBV5-6 and J usage is TRBJ2-2; D not certain. Germline CDR1 SGHDT, CDR2 YYEEEE. This CDR3 is 17 amino acids long. The V and J ends lost 0 bases and 6 bases respectively, with 18 bases between them. As DNA, the CDR3 is TGTGCCAGCAGCTTGGAGTATGTAGAAATATTTCCCGGGGAGCTGTTTTTT. Its protein is CASSLEYVEIFPGELFF.

This chain links TRBV14 with TRBJ1-1; 7 positions agree with TRBD1. The CDR3 sequence is 15 residues long. Trimming cost V 6 bases and J 0 bases; bases outside gene matches: 7. Germline V lookup: CDR1 SGHDN, CDR2 FVKESK. CDR3 DNA: TGTGCCAGCAGGCCTTCCGGGACAGTGAACACTGAAGCTTTCTTT. It is translated as CASRPSGTVNTEAFF.

J is TRBJ1-4 and V is TRBV19; 9 positions agree with TRBD1. V shed 5 bases and J 7 bases; nucleotides not matched to a gene: 8. In germline, CDR1 is LNHDA, CDR2 SQIVND (reference sequence). This CDR3 is 15 amino acids long. CDR3 loop: CASSLQQGAVEKLFF. The CDR3 DNA is TGTGCCAGTAGTTTACAACAGGGGGCGGTTGAAAAACTGTTTTTT.

Note on this clone: Distinct nucleotide sequences in the sample also encode this CDR3. The gene calls are TRBV9 and TRBJ2-3; a possible D gene is TRBD1 (5 bases). The CDR3 is 15 amino acids. Trimming stripped 0 bases from V and 4 bases from J, with 12 bases between. Germline V CDR1 and CDR2: SGDLS, YYNGEE. The CDR3: CASSVGGLGADTQYF. CDR3 coding DNA: TGTGCCAGCAGCGTAGGAGGTCTAGGGGCAGATACGCAGTATTTT.

The rearrangement joins TRBV28 to TRBJ2-1; weak D call: TRBD2 (5 bases). The CDR3 extends over 13 amino acids. V lost 1 base and J lost 9, with 10 bases in between. Germline CDR1 MDHEN, CDR2 SYDVKM. CDR3 in amino acids: CASSLFSSFEQFF. CDR3 DNA: TGTGCCAGCAGTTTATTTTCTAGCTTTGAGCAGTTCTTC.

The V call is TRBV28, the J call TRBJ2-1; 7 bases line up with TRBD2. There are 14 residues in the CDR3. Germline trimming cut 4 bases from V and 10 bases from J; bases unmatched to any gene: 10. Germline V gives CDR1 MDHEN, CDR2 SYDVKM. CDR3 DNA: TGTGCCAGCAGTTCAAGGAGCGGGGAGGGGGAGCAGTTCTTC. Its translation is CASSSRSGEGEQFF.

A note on this clone: A read error may produce the germline difference seen at one junction end. The J gene is TRBJ2-7, the V gene TRBV14; weak D call: TRBD2 (6 bases). Germline V CDR1 and CDR2: SGHDN, FVKESK. The CDR3 is 12 residues long. Here the CDR3 reads CVRGGSPYERYF. In DNA form, the CDR3 reads TGTGTGAGGGGAGGCTCACCCTACGAGCGGTACTTC. Using reference TRBV14 and TRBJ2-7 for the parts outside the CDR3, the full variable domain is EAGVTQFPSHSVIEKGQTVTLRCDPISGHDNLYWYRRVMGKEIKFLLHFVKESKQDESGMPNNRFLAERTGGTYSTLKVQPAELEDSGVYFCVRGGSPYERYFGPGTRLTVT.

The chain recombines TRBV5-4 with TRBJ1-4; possibly TRBD1 for D (5 bases). The CDR3 length is 16 residues. The V gene's germline CDR1 is SGHNT and CDR2 YYREEE (reference sequence). The V end lost 0 bases, the J end lost 5 bases, and 14 bases lay between the germline ends. CDR3 coding DNA: TGTGCCAGCAGCTTGGCCAATCCTGGGGGGAATGAAAAACTGTTTTTT. As protein: CASSLANPGGNEKLFF.

The chain joins TRBV10-1 to TRBJ2-7, with D perhaps TRBD1 (6 bases). CDR1 WNHNN and CDR2 SYGVQD come from the germline V gene (reference sequence). Trimming took off 5 bases at V and 6 bases at J, with 17 bases between the two ends. This CDR3 is 14 amino acids long. This chain's CDR3 is CASSRTTGLGEQYF. CDR3 in DNA: TGCGCCAGCAGTCGTACTACAGGGTTAGGCGAGCAGTACTTC.

This chain connects TRBV30 to TRBJ1-2; TRBD1 aligns across 8 bases. V lost 4 bases and J lost 8; bases outside the gene matches: 21. The CDR3 spans 17 residues. Germline V gives CDR1 GTSNPN, CDR2 SVGIG (reference sequence). As DNA, the CDR3 is TGTGCCTGGACCCAACTCGGGGTACGGACAGGGAGGTTCGGCTACACCTTC. Residues: CAWTQLGVRTGRFGYTF.

This rearrangement joins TRBV7-2 to TRBJ1-2; a weak D match, TRBD1 (6 bases). CDR1 and CDR2 (germline): SGHTA, FQGNSA. Trimming pared 3 bases from V and 0 bases from J, leaving 11 bases between. The CDR3 has 15 residues. The CDR3 DNA is TGTGCCAGCAGCTTCGGACAGTCAGCTAACTATGGCTACACCTTC. Translated: CASSFGQSANYGYTF.

This clone occurred once. V usage is TRBV27 and J usage is TRBJ2-3; TRBD2 matches 9 bases. The CDR3 totals 15 residues. V dropped 5 bases and J dropped 1; count of bases not matched to a gene: 4. The germline gives CDR1 MNHEY, CDR2 SMNVEV (reference sequence). The CDR3, as DNA: TGTGCCAGCAGTCCCCAGCGGGGGGGCACAGATACGCAGTATTTT. Amino acid sequence: CASSPQRGGTDTQYF.

Notes on this clone: The junction departs from the called germline gene at one end, perhaps through a read error. V usage is TRBV7-9 and J usage is TRBJ1-1; D might be TRBD1 (6 bases). The CDR3 spans 15 residues. Germline loops: CDR1 SEHNR, CDR2 FQNEAQ (reference sequence). CDR3 DNA: TGTTCCAGCAGCCCTCGGACAGACGGGAACACTGAAGCTTTCTTT. Translating it yields CSSSPRTDGNTEAFF.

The chain carries TRBV6-6 and TRBJ2-2; 7 nucleotides line up with TRBD2. The germline gives CDR1 MNHNY, CDR2 SVGAGI (reference sequence). The CDR3 consists of 16 residues. The junction had 10 bases not matched to a gene; V was cut back by 6 bases and J by 3 bases. CDR3 sequence reads: CASRLGAGGDTGELFF. CDR3 DNA: TGTGCCAGCAGGCTAGGGGCTGGGGGGGACACCGGGGAGCTGTTTTTT.

The gene calls are TRBV5-6 and TRBJ1-2; D not certain. Germline CDR1 SGHDT, CDR2 YYEEEE. The CDR3 is made up of 12 amino acids. Trimming took 0 bases from V and 6 from J, leaving 6 bases between them. The CDR3 loop is CASSLGGNGYTF. Written as DNA, the CDR3 is TGTGCCAGCAGCTTGGGCGGGAATGGCTACACCTTC.

This clone appeared a single time. V gene TRBV15 combines with J gene TRBJ2-7, with D perhaps matching TRBD1 (6 bases). The CDR3 is 17 residues long. Trimming pared 0 bases from V and 0 bases from J, leaving 15 bases between. Germline V gives CDR1 LNHNV, CDR2 YYDKDF (reference sequence). The CDR3 is CATSRDRTGTSSYEQYF. The CDR3 bases are TGTGCCACCAGCAGAGATCGGACCGGGACAAGCTCCTACGAGCAGTACTTC.

The chain combines TRBV4-1 with TRBJ1-1; no reliable D call. Germline V CDR1 and CDR2: MGHRA, YSYEKL. The CDR3 runs to 13 residues. Trimming stripped 3 bases from V and 2 bases from J, with 7 bases between. As DNA, the CDR3 is TGCGCCAGCAGCCATTTGCGAAACACTGAAGCTTTCTTT. Translation gives CASSHLRNTEAFF.

This sequence joins TRBV10-3 and TRBJ2-7; the match to TRBD2 covers 9 bases. This CDR3 region has 15 residues. V was pared by 4 bases and J by 3 bases, with 7 bases of the junction left unmatched. The germline V gene has CDR1 ENHRY and CDR2 SYGVKD. The CDR3, as DNA: TGTGCCATCAGTGCACAGCGGGGGGCCAACTACGAGCAGTACTTC. It translates to CAISAQRGANYEQYF.

The rearrangement links TRBV1 to TRBJ1-2; the table's D call, TRBD1, has no DNA check behind it. TRBV1 is flagged as a pseudogene. CDR3 length equals 16 residues. As DNA, the CDR3 is TGCACCAGCAGCCAAGTCAGGGACAGGGGCAATAAGGGCTACACCTTC. Encoded protein: CTSSQVRDRGNKGYTF.

The chain has TRBV6-6 and TRBJ1-1; no firm D call. Germline lookup yields CDR1 MNHNY and CDR2 SVGAGI (reference sequence). V lost 5 bases and J 4 bases, leaving 11 bases between the germline ends. The CDR3 is made up of 13 amino acids. DNA of the CDR3: TGTGCCAGCAGTCCGACTCGGAGCACTGAAGCTTTCTTT. Amino acid sequence: CASSPTRSTEAFF.

This chain uses TRBV7-8 with TRBJ2-7, with D perhaps TRBD2 (6 bases). Per germline, CDR1 SGHVS and CDR2 FQNEAQ. This CDR3 spans 14 amino acids. V was clipped by 7 bases and J by 4 bases, with 17 bases between them. CDR3 loop: CASTLGGGSYEQYF. The CDR3 DNA sequence: TGTGCCAGCACCCTCGGTGGGGGGTCTTACGAGCAGTACTTC.